The rows below give T cell receptor beta chains drawn from one sample of a study of identical twins. TCRdb ran MiXCR on the 5' RACE reads and lists one entry per CDR3 protein. The table lists roughly 350,000 distinct CDR3 sequences, roughly an eighth of them singletons. A further study also used this sample, focusing on yellow fever vaccine responses in identical twins.

Input material: CD8+ T cells sorted from blood. These receptors were collected from a woman aged 18-29 years in good health. Both conserved end residues are trimmed from each CDR3.

TRBV2	TRBJ1-2	ASSVEGFSRYGYT
TRBV29-1	TRBJ2-1	SVERQGDYPNNEQF
TRBV5-1	TRBJ2-2	ASRSSGQPTGQLF
TRBV13	TRBJ2-3	ASSLVAGSSTDTQY
TRBV29-1	TRBJ2-5	SARGTGGQETQY
TRBV27	TRBJ2-7	ASSDGGSYEQY
TRBV15	TRBJ2-7	ATSRVGTGGYEQY
TRBV18	TRBJ1-1	ASSPPGWTEAF
TRBV28	TRBJ2-7	ASSLDRDEQY
TRBV7-9	TRBJ1-1	ASSSGLKNTEAF
TRBV20-1	TRBJ1-1	SASKPEAF
TRBV27	TRBJ2-1	ASSLGGGQF